This T cell receptor beta chain was identified in a study of siplizumab effects on memory and regulatory T cells. Notes on the study in general: Roughly 80-97% of proliferating CD4+ or CD8+ clones lacked an assignable naive or memory phenotype.

CDR3 length: 14 residues. Deletions cut 0 bases from V and 6 bases from J, with 9 bases between. Germline V CDR1 and CDR2: SGHRS, YFSETQ. Notes on this clone: As yet, its antigen is unknown.

The assay was immunoSEQ multiplex PCR, and TCRdb's table has in-frame clones only and misses some. The table has roughly 100,000 clones, approximately 96% seen once. The TCR sequence derives from a human donor in good health. Sequenced sample: naive CD4+ T cells sorted from blood. J is TRBJ1-4 and V is TRBV5-1; no definite D call. The CDR3 nucleotides read TGCGCCAGCAGCTTGGAAAACATTTATGAAAAACTGTTTTTT. Amino acids: CASSLENIYEKLFF.